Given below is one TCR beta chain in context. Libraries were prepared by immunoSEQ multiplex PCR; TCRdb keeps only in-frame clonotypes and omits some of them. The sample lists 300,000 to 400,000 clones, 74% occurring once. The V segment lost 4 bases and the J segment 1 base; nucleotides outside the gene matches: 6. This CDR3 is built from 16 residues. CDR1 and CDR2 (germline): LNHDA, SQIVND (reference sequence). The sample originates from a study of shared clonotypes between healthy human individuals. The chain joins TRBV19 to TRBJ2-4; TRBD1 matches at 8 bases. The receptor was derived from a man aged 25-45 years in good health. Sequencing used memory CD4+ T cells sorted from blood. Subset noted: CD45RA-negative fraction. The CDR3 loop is CASSSQDRVAKNIQYF. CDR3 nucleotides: TGTGCCAGTAGTAGCCAGGACAGGGTGGCCAAAAACATTCAGTACTTC.